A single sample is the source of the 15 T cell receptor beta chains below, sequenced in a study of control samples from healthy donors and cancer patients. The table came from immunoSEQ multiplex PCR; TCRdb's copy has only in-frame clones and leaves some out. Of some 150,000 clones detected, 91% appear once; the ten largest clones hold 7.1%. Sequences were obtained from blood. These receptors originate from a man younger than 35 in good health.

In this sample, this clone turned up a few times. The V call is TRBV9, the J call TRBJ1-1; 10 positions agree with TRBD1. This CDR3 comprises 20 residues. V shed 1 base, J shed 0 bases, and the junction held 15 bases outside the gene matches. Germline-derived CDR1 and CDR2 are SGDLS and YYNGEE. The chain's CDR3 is CASSVSLITPGQGMNTEAFF. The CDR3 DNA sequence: TGTGCCAGCAGCGTATCCCTTATAACTCCGGGACAGGGGATGAACACTGAAGCTTTCTTT.

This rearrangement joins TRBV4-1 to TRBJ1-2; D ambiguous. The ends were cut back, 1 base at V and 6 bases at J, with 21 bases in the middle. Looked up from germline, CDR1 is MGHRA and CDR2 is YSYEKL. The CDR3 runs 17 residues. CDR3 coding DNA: TGCGCCAGCAGCCAAGCCGTTTCAGTCGGGCAGGTCGATGGCTACACCTTC. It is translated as CASSQAVSVGQVDGYTF.

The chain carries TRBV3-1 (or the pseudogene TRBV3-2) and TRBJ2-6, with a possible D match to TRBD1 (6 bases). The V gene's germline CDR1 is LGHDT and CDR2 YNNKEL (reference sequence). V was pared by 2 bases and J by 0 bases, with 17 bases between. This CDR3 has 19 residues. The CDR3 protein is CASSQSRTGNSSGANVLTF. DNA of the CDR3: TGTGCCAGCAGCCAAAGCCGAACAGGGAACAGCTCTGGGGCCAACGTCCTGACTTTC.

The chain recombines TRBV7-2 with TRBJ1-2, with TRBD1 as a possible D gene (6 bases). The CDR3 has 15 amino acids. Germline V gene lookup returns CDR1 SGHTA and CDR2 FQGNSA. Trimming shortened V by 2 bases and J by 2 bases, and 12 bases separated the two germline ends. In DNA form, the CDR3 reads TGTGCCAGCAGCTTACTCCCGGGGACAAACTATGGCTACACCTTC. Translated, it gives CASSLLPGTNYGYTF.

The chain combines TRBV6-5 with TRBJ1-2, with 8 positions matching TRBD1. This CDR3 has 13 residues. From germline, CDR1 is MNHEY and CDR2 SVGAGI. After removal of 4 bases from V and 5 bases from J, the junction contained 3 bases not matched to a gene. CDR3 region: CASSSDRVYGYTF. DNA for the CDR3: TGTGCCAGCAGTTCGGACAGGGTGTATGGCTACACCTTC.

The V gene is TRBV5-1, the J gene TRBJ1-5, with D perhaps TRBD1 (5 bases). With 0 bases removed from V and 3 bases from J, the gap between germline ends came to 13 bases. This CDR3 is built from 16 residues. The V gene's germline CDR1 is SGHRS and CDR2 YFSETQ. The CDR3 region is CASSLGGPGHNQPQHF. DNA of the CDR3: TGCGCCAGCAGCTTGGGGGGCCCGGGTCACAATCAGCCCCAGCATTTT.

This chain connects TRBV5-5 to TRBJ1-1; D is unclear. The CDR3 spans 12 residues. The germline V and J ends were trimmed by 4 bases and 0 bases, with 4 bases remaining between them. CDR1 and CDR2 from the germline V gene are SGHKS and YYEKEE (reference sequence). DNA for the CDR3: TGTGCCAGCAGCACGATGAACACTGAAGCTTTCTTT. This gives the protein CASSTMNTEAFF.

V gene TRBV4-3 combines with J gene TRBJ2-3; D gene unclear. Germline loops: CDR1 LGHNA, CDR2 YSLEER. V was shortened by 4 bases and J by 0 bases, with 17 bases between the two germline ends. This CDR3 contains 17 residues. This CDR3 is CASSLSFGRSSTDTQYF. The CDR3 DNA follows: TGCGCCAGCAGCCTTAGTTTTGGACGTTCCAGCACAGATACGCAGTATTTT.

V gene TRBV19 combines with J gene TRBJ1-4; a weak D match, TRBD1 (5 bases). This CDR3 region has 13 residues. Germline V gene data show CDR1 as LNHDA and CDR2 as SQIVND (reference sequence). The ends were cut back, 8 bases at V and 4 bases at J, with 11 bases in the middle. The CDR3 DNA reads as TGTGCCAGTGCCCCGGGGCTTAATGAAAAACTGTTTTTT. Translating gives CASAPGLNEKLFF.

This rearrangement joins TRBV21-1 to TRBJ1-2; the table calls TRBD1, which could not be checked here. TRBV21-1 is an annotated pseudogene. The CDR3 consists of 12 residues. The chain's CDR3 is CASTRGDYGYTF. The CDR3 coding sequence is TGTGCCAGCACTAGGGGTGACTATGGCTACACCTTC.

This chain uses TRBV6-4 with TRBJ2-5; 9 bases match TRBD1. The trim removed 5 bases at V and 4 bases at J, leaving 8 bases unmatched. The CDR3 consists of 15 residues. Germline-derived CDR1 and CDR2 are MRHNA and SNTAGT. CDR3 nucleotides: TGTGCCAGCAGTCTCACAGGGGGCCTATTAGAGACCCAGTACTTC. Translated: CASSLTGGLLETQYF.

CDR3 protein: CASSFGTAAYEQYF. CDR3 sequence (DNA): TGCGCCAGCAGCTTCGGGACAGCCGCCTACGAGCAGTACTTC. The chain has TRBV5-1 and TRBJ2-7, with TRBD1 matching over 7 bases. The CDR3 has 14 residues. J was trimmed by 2 bases and V by 2 bases; bases with no gene match: 4. Looked up from germline, CDR1 is SGHRS and CDR2 is YFSETQ.

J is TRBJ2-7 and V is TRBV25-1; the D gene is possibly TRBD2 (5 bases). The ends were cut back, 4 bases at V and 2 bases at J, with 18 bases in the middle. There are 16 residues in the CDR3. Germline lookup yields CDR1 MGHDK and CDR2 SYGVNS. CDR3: CASSASSGGGTYEQYF. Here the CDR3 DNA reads TGTGCCAGCAGTGCCAGTAGTGGAGGAGGAACCTACGAGCAGTACTTC.

CDR3 sequence reads: CASSFWGLSGNTIYF. For the CDR3, the DNA is TGTGCCAGCAGTTTTTGGGGACTCTCTGGAAACACCATATATTTT. V and J are TRBV28 and TRBJ1-3; D is possibly TRBD1 (5 bases). The CDR3 contains 15 residues. Trimming removed 3 bases from V and 0 bases from J, with 9 bases in between. Germline V CDR1 and CDR2: MDHEN, SYDVKM.

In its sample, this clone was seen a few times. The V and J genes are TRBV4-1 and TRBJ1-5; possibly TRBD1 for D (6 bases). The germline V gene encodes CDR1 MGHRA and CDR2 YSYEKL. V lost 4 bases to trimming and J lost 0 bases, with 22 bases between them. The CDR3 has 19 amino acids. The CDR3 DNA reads TGCGCCAGCAGCCTCGCCTTGACAGGCCTTACGTATAGCAATCAGCCCCAGCATTTT. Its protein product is CASSLALTGLTYSNQPQHF.